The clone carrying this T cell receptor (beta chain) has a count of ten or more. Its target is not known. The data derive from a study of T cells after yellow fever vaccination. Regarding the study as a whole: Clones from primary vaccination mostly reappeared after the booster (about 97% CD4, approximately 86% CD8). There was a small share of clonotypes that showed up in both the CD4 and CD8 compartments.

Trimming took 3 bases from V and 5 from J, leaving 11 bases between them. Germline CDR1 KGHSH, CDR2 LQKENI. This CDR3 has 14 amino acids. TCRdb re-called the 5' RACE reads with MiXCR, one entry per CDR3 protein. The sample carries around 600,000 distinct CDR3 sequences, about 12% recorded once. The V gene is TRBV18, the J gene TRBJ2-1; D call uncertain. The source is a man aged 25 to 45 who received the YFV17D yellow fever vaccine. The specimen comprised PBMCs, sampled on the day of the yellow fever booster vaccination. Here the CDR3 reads CASSPPSSNNEQFF. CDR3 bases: TGTGCCAGCTCACCCCCTAGTTCCAACAATGAGCAGTTCTTC.